One sample yielded the 32 T cell receptor beta chains listed below, sequenced in a study of shared clonotypes between healthy human individuals. Produced via immunoSEQ multiplex PCR; TCRdb's table is partial and in-frame only. The data show about 2,500,000 clones, 90% to 95% seen once. What was sequenced was naive CD4+ T cells sorted from blood. Subset denoted: CD45RA+ positively selected. These TCRs come from a man younger than 30 in good health.

This chain connects TRBV6-5 to TRBJ2-1, with 12 bases lining up with TRBD2. The junction had 7 bases not matched to a gene; V was cut back by 5 bases and J by 8 bases. Germline loops: CDR1 MNHEY, CDR2 SVGAGI. This CDR3 contains 15 residues. CDR3 sequence (DNA): TGTGCCAGCAGTGTTACTAGCGGGGGGCGGTATGAGCAGTTCTTC. Its protein product is CASSVTSGGRYEQFF.

The rearrangement joins TRBV5-4 to TRBJ1-2; 10 nucleotides line up with TRBD1. The V gene end was trimmed by 4 bases and the J gene end by 4 bases; junction bases not matched to a gene: 10. The CDR3 runs 16 residues. The germline V gene encodes CDR1 SGHNT and CDR2 YYREEE (reference sequence). CDR3 protein: CASSPGPGQGFYGYTF. DNA for the CDR3: TGTGCCAGCAGCCCGGGGCCGGGACAGGGGTTCTATGGCTACACCTTC.

In the case of this clone: Other DNA sequences in this specimen translate into the identical CDR3. J is TRBJ2-6 and V is TRBV6-5; no firm D call. The ends were cut back, 6 bases at V and 0 bases at J, with 6 bases in the middle. CDR3 length equals 14 residues. Germline lookup yields CDR1 MNHEY and CDR2 SVGAGI. CDR3 nucleotide sequence: TGTGCCAGCAGAGAAAGCTCTGGGGCCAACGTCCTGACTTTC. It codes for CASRESSGANVLTF.

Turning to this clone: Other DNA sequences in this sample translate to the same CDR3. V and J are TRBV5-1 and TRBJ1-1, with 7 bases lining up with TRBD1. This CDR3 is 14 amino acids long. V lost 0 bases, J lost 2 bases, and 1 base stayed unmatched. Germline lookup yields CDR1 SGHRS and CDR2 YFSETQ. The CDR3 DNA is TGCGCCAGCAGCTTGGGAGGGGGCAACACTGAAGCTTTCTTT. Its translation: CASSLGGGNTEAFF.

V and J are TRBV19 and TRBJ2-7; TRBD1 is a possible D gene (6 bases). Trimming pared 5 bases from V and 2 bases from J, leaving 13 bases between. Germline loops: CDR1 LNHDA, CDR2 SQIVND (reference sequence). This CDR3 has 14 amino acids. The CDR3 DNA follows: TGTGCCAGTAGTCGACAGGTGCCAACCTACGAGCAGTACTTC. This encodes CASSRQVPTYEQYF.

The chain recombines TRBV28 with TRBJ1-1; D is uncertain. This CDR3 is built from 12 residues. Germline V gene lookup returns CDR1 MDHEN and CDR2 SYDVKM. Between the trimmed V and J ends, which lost 5 bases and 5 bases, there was a span of 9 bases. CDR3 protein: CASSPQRTEAFF. In DNA, the CDR3 is TGTGCCAGCAGTCCACAGAGGACTGAAGCTTTCTTT.

The CDR3 loop reads CASIPQGLSNYGYTF. CDR3 coding DNA: TGTGCCAGCATCCCGCAGGGCCTGTCTAACTATGGCTACACCTTC. The V call is TRBV7-9, the J call TRBJ1-2; D perhaps matches TRBD1 (5 bases). The CDR3 is 15 residues long. The ends were cut back, 7 bases at V and 0 bases at J, with 15 bases in the middle. Germline assignment: CDR1 SEHNR and CDR2 FQNEAQ (reference sequence).

The CDR3 reads CASSTGPGYYEQYF. CDR3 DNA sequence: TGTGCCAGCAGTACAGGGCCCGGGTACTACGAGCAGTACTTC. The chain couples TRBV6-1 to TRBJ2-7, with D maybe TRBD1 (6 bases). Trimming took off 5 bases at V and 3 bases at J, with 14 bases between the two ends. The CDR3 has 14 residues. Germline V gives CDR1 MNHNS, CDR2 SASEGT.

The chain uses TRBV7-9 and TRBJ2-7; D might be TRBD1 or TRBD2, each matching 5 bases. V gave up 5 bases and J gave up 1 base, with 12 bases separating them. CDR1 is SEHNR, CDR2 FQNEAQ, per germline (reference sequence). The CDR3 runs 14 residues. CDR3 sequence reads: CASSASGASYEQYF. Written as DNA, the CDR3 is TGTGCCAGCAGCGCGTCCGGGGCATCCTACGAGCAGTACTTC.

This sequence joins TRBV6-6 and TRBJ2-1, with D maybe TRBD2 (6 bases). The V and J ends lost 2 bases and 5 bases respectively, with 10 bases between them. CDR3 size: 14 residues. Per germline, CDR1 MNHNY and CDR2 SVGAGI (reference sequence). The CDR3, as DNA: TGTGCCAGCAGTTACAGCGGGCTAGACAATGAGCAGTTCTTC. Amino acids: CASSYSGLDNEQFF.

This chain links TRBV28 with TRBJ2-7; D not resolved. CDR3 length: 12 residues. Germline assignment: CDR1 MDHEN and CDR2 SYDVKM. V was pared by 6 bases and J by 4 bases, with 10 bases between. CDR3 sequence (DNA): TGTGCCAGCAGCCAAATTGGTTACGAGCAGTACTTC. This sequence encodes CASSQIGYEQYF.

This clone has just one count. The J gene is TRBJ2-2, the V gene TRBV30; TRBD2 matches 11 bases. J was trimmed by 0 bases and V by 4 bases; bases with no gene match: 4. The germline V gene has CDR1 GTSNPN and CDR2 SVGIG (reference sequence). The CDR3 sequence is 16 residues long. CDR3 coding DNA: TGTGCCTGGACCCAGGGACTAGCGGCGAACACCGGGGAGCTGTTTTTT. Encoded protein: CAWTQGLAANTGELFF. The full variable domain, its missing parts supplied by reference TRBV30 and TRBJ2-2, is SQTIHQWPATLVQPVGSPLSLECTVEGTSNPNLYWYRQAAGRGLQLLFYSVGIGQISSEVPQNLSASRPQDRQFILSSKKLLLSDSGFYLCAWTQGLAANTGELFFGEGSRLTVL.

This clone was counted once. The chain has TRBV5-4 and TRBJ2-5, with 7 bases identical to TRBD2. Germline-derived CDR1 and CDR2 are SGHNT and YYREEE (reference sequence). The CDR3 covers 16 residues. The V segment lost 4 bases and the J segment 0 bases; nucleotides outside the gene matches: 9. The CDR3 region has the DNA TGTGCCAGCAGCCCCCGCTCGGGGGGTAACCAAGAGACCCAGTACTTC. Translating it yields CASSPRSGGNQETQYF.

The chain recombines TRBV4-1 with TRBJ1-5; 7 positions agree with TRBD1. The germline gives CDR1 MGHRA, CDR2 YSYEKL. With 4 bases clipped from V and 3 bases from J, the junction kept 9 bases outside the gene matches. The CDR3 length is 16 residues. CDR3 amino acids: CASSRSSGQFNQPQHF. The CDR3 DNA is TGCGCCAGCAGCCGGTCGTCGGGACAGTTCAATCAGCCCCAGCATTTT.

As concerns this clone: Other DNA sequences in the same sample also yield this CDR3. This sequence joins TRBV5-1 and TRBJ2-7; D call uncertain. V lost 3 bases and J 0 bases, leaving 7 bases between the germline ends. Germline-derived CDR1 and CDR2 are SGHRS and YFSETQ. The CDR3 runs 13 residues. The CDR3 nucleotides read TGCGCCAGCAGCTCAGAGTACTCCTACGAGCAGTACTTC. It translates to CASSSEYSYEQYF.

The rearrangement uses TRBV6-1 and TRBJ1-1, with D possibly being TRBD1 (6 bases). V was pared by 3 bases and J by 1 base, with 18 bases between. The CDR3 has 17 residues. Germline assignment: CDR1 MNHNS and CDR2 SASEGT. CDR3 residues: CASSDGLGGRANTEAFF. CDR3 coding DNA: TGTGCCAGCAGTGACGGCCTGGGGGGGCGGGCGAACACTGAAGCTTTCTTT.

This chain uses TRBV7-9 with TRBJ2-3; 9 bases align to TRBD2. This CDR3 contains 15 residues. The germline CDR1 and CDR2 sequences are SEHNR and FQNEAQ (reference sequence). J lost 3 bases, V lost 3 bases, and 4 bases had no gene match. The CDR3 DNA reads TGTGCCAGCAGCTTTGCGGGAGGGCAGACAGATACGCAGTATTTT. It codes for CASSFAGGQTDTQYF.

This rearrangement joins TRBV6-1 to TRBJ2-7; the match to TRBD1 covers 7 bases. The CDR3 runs to 14 residues. Germline V lookup: CDR1 MNHNS, CDR2 SASEGT. J gave up 5 bases and V 2 bases, and 6 bases lay outside the gene matches. The CDR3 DNA is TGTGCCAGCAGTGAAAAGAACAGGGGCCACGAGCAGTACTTC. It translates to CASSEKNRGHEQYF.

This clone was counted only a few times. The V and J genes are TRBV4-1 and TRBJ2-7, with TRBD1 as a possible D gene (6 bases). Germline CDR1 reads MGHRA; CDR2 reads YSYEKL. This CDR3 region has 15 residues. V was clipped by 2 bases and J by 6 bases, with 17 bases between them. CDR3 region: CASSQQGKRSFEQYF. In DNA, the CDR3 is TGCGCCAGCAGCCAACAGGGGAAAAGGAGCTTCGAGCAGTACTTC.

V usage is TRBV28 and J usage is TRBJ2-7, with D maybe TRBD2 (5 bases). This CDR3 is built from 15 residues. Germline CDR1 is MDHEN and CDR2 is SYDVKM. The V and J ends lost 1 base and 0 bases respectively, with 10 bases between them. The CDR3 DNA sequence: TGTGCCAGCAGTTTATTGGCTGGGAGCTCCTACGAGCAGTACTTC. Residues: CASSLLAGSSYEQYF. The entire variable domain, with the rest obtained from reference TRBV28 and TRBJ2-7, is as follows: DVKVTQSSRYLVKRTGEKVFLECVQDMDHENMFWYRQDPGLGLRLIYFSYDVKMKEKGDIPEGYSVSREKKERFSLILESASTNQTSMYLCASSLLAGSSYEQYFGPGTRLTVT.

V and J are TRBV5-1 and TRBJ2-5; 10 bases match TRBD2. V gave up 4 bases and J gave up 1 base; unmatched junction bases: 4. The CDR3 has 15 residues. Germline V gives CDR1 SGHRS, CDR2 YFSETQ. The CDR3 sequence: CASSPTSGIQETQYF. The CDR3 nucleotides are TGCGCCAGCAGCCCTACTAGCGGGATCCAAGAGACCCAGTACTTC.

The V call is TRBV5-4, the J call TRBJ2-1; possible D gene TRBD2, 6 bases. The germline CDR1 and CDR2 sequences are SGHNT and YYREEE (reference sequence). V was pared by 0 bases and J by 9 bases, with 13 bases between. The CDR3 is 14 amino acids. The chain's CDR3 is CASSLGLATGEQFF. CDR3 nucleotides: TGTGCCAGCAGCTTGGGTCTAGCGACGGGTGAGCAGTTCTTC.

On this clone itself: At the DNA level, this CDR3 is encoded by other sequences in the same sample as well. The rearrangement joins TRBV10-1 to TRBJ2-3; D might be TRBD1 or TRBD2, each matching 5 bases. The germline gives CDR1 WNHNN, CDR2 SYGVQD (reference sequence). The CDR3 contains 14 residues. Trimming left V 2 bases short and J 1 base short, with 7 bases between. The DNA of the CDR3 is TGCGCCAGCAGTGAGCGGGGCCGCACAGATACGCAGTATTTT. As protein: CASSERGRTDTQYF.

The chain recombines TRBV16 with TRBJ2-1, with 8 bases fitting TRBD1. Germline trimming cut 2 bases from V and 4 bases from J; bases unmatched to any gene: 7. Per germline, CDR1 KGHSY and CDR2 FQNENV. This CDR3 region has 16 residues. The CDR3 DNA reads as TGTGCCAGCAGCCAAAAGGACAGGGTCCTATACAATGAGCAGTTCTTC. Translated: CASSQKDRVLYNEQFF.

V gene TRBV5-1 combines with J gene TRBJ1-1; D uncertain. The germline V and J ends were trimmed by 5 bases and 3 bases, with 14 bases remaining between them. Germline CDR1 and CDR2: SGHRS and YFSETQ. This CDR3 is 14 amino acids long. The CDR3 loop reads CASSSPRSDTEAFF. Written as DNA, the CDR3 is TGCGCCAGCAGTTCACCACGGTCAGACACTGAAGCTTTCTTT. The full variable domain, its missing parts supplied by reference TRBV5-1 and TRBJ1-1, is KAGVTQTPRYLIKTRGQQVTLSCSPISGHRSVSWYQQTPGQGLQFLFEYFSETQRNKGNFPGRFSGRQFSNSRSEMNVSTLELGDSALYLCASSSPRSDTEAFFGQGTRLTVV.

This sequence joins TRBV10-3 and TRBJ2-7; possible D gene TRBD1, 5 bases. Trimming took off 6 bases at V and 5 bases at J, with 11 bases between the two ends. CDR1 is ENHRY and CDR2 is SYGVKD in the germline V gene. The CDR3 is 12 amino acids. The CDR3 protein is CAISPTENEQYF. The CDR3 coding sequence is TGTGCCATCAGCCCGACAGAAAACGAGCAGTACTTC.

The chain links TRBV5-5 to TRBJ2-6; D uncertain. Trimming pared 0 bases from V and 4 bases from J, leaving 8 bases between. The CDR3 length is 15 residues. Germline V gives CDR1 SGHKS, CDR2 YYEKEE (reference sequence). The CDR3 nucleotides read TGTGCCAGCAGCTTGGCCCAGGCCGGGGCCAACGTCCTGACTTTC. Protein sequence: CASSLAQAGANVLTF.

The chain carries TRBV19 and TRBJ1-1, with unresolved D. The CDR3 sequence is 16 residues long. Germline CDR1 and CDR2: LNHDA and SQIVND (reference sequence). Deletions cut 7 bases from V and 1 base from J, with 19 bases between. The CDR3 sequence is CASKGGGSSSNTEAFF. The DNA for the CDR3 is TGTGCCAGTAAAGGCGGAGGGTCGAGCTCGAACACTGAAGCTTTCTTT. Based on the CDR3 plus reference TRBV19 and TRBJ1-1, the full variable domain is DGGITQSPKYLFRKEGQNVTLSCEQNLNHDAMYWYRQDPGQGLRLIYYSQIVNDFQKGDIAEGYSVSREKKESFPLTVTSAQKNPTAFYLCASKGGGSSSNTEAFFGQGTRLTVV.

The CDR3 loop reads CASSMNRGNQPQHF. CDR3 DNA: TGTGCCAGCTCCATGAACAGGGGCAATCAGCCCCAGCATTTT. The rearrangement joins TRBV18 to TRBJ1-5; D is perhaps TRBD1 (6 bases). This CDR3 is built from 14 residues. From germline, CDR1 is KGHSH and CDR2 LQKENI. V was clipped by 6 bases and J by 2 bases, with 11 bases between them.

The chain has TRBV5-4 and TRBJ2-5, with TRBD2 as a possible D gene (6 bases). V was shortened by 1 base and J by 4 bases, with 11 bases between the two germline ends. The CDR3 sequence is 14 residues long. CDR1 is SGHNT, CDR2 YYREEE, per germline (reference sequence). The CDR3 protein is CASSLLRDSETQYF. The CDR3 DNA sequence: TGTGCCAGCAGCTTGCTCCGGGACTCAGAGACCCAGTACTTC.

Only one count was recorded for this clone. The gene calls are TRBV9 and TRBJ1-1; D gene uncertain. In germline, CDR1 is SGDLS, CDR2 YYNGEE. The CDR3 contains 13 residues. Trimming cost V 4 bases and J 4 bases, with 11 bases left between them. Here the CDR3 DNA reads TGTGCCAGCAGCCAGACGGTACGCACTGAAGCTTTCTTT. This gives the protein CASSQTVRTEAFF.

Only one count was recorded for this clone. The gene calls are TRBV30 and TRBJ2-1; 7 nucleotides match TRBD2. Germline V gives CDR1 GTSNPN, CDR2 SVGIG (reference sequence). J lost 10 bases, V lost 3 bases, and 9 bases had no gene match. CDR3 size: 13 residues. Written as DNA, the CDR3 is TGTGCCTGGAGCGAATCCCCGGGAGGAGAGCAGTTCTTC. It codes for CAWSESPGGEQFF.